This T cell receptor (beta chain) is from a study of vaccination and CD4 T cells after COVID-19. Study overall: The peptides that stimulated the cells were overlapping spike peptides from SARS-CoV-2, HCoV-NL63, HCoV-OC43 and HCoV-229E. Study-wide findings and caveats: For convalescent patients, 304 of the 307 vaccine-specific clones analyzed were classified as spike mono-reactive.

Researchers used the Oncomine TCR Beta short-read assay to sequence DNA from cultured CD4+ T cells. Each CDR3 protein gets one entry after TCRdb re-called the PCR reads with MiXCR. The data show about 21,000 distinct CDR3 sequences, with 40% to 50% seen just once and 9% held by the top ten. Worth noting for this clonotype: The antigen is not known.

The CDR3 length is 14 residues. Looked up from germline, CDR1 is SNHLY and CDR2 is FYNNEI. The ends lost 2 bases at V and 3 bases at J; junction bases unmatched: 3. Treatment given: roughly ten-day PBMC culture with coronavirus spike peptide pools or control peptides (ViraFEST assay). Both day 3 and day 7 involved replacing half of the medium with fresh IL-2 medium. The receptor's source is a human donor who had recovered from COVID-19. The sequenced sample was CD4+ T cells from blood, cultured in vitro. The chain carries TRBV2 and TRBJ1-2, with TRBD1 identical over 7 bases. The CDR3 DNA sequence: TGTGCCAGCAGTGAACAAGGGACAGACTATGGCTACACCTTC. Its translation: CASSEQGTDYGYTF.